This TCR beta chain was sequenced in a study of shared clonotypes between healthy human individuals. Background on the study: For every donor, three CD4 naive, three CD4 memory, two CD8 naive and one CD8 memory plates were used.

Sequenced by immunoSEQ multiplex PCR; TCRdb stores in-frame clones only, minus some. The table has about 1.4 million clones, roughly 95% seen once. Per the germline V gene, CDR1 is SGHAT and CDR2 is FQNNGV. J lost 3 bases, V lost 5 bases, and 8 bases had no gene match. CDR3 size: 15 residues. Memory CD4+ cells were the fraction left after CD45RA+ naive selection. This clonotype originated in a young man in good health. Sequencing input: naive CD4+ T cells sorted from blood. Subset meaning: CD45RA+ positively selected. The chain joins TRBV11-2 to TRBJ2-5, with 8 bases matching TRBD1. CDR3 sequence: CASSRTGTSKETQYF. The CDR3, as DNA: TGTGCCAGCAGCCGGACAGGGACTTCAAAAGAGACCCAGTACTTC.